The clone carrying this T cell receptor beta chain has only one observation. Its specificity is not known. This CDR3 region has 14 residues. CDR1 and CDR2 from the germline V gene are SQVTM and ANQGSEA. V lost 3 bases, J lost 0 bases, and 12 bases lay in between. The entry originates in a study of CD8+CD57+ T cells in acquired aplastic anemia. Study in general: The DNA of sorted CD4+ and CD8+ cells averaged approximately 3.3 ug. Sequencing produced an average of roughly 11 million reads per healthy donor for CD4+ cells.

It was genomic DNA that served as the template for profiling TCR beta VDJ and CDR3. In TCRdb, the reads were re-called with MiXCR into one record per CDR3 protein. The table records a few hundred thousand distinct CDR3 sequences, under 65% of them present only once. Study-wide findings and caveats: Patients and controls shared 25 to 35 CD8+ CDR3 sequences, highly expressed in patients.

Sequenced: sorted CD4+, CD8+, or CD8+CD57+ T cells (not recorded which) from PBMCs. The chain carries TRBV29-1 and TRBJ2-7; tentatively, D is TRBD1 or TRBD2 (5 bases each). The TCR sequence derives from a human donor in good health. CDR3 region: CSVDGGMSSYEQYF. Written as DNA, the CDR3 is TGCAGCGTTGATGGGGGAATGAGCTCCTACGAGCAGTACTTC.